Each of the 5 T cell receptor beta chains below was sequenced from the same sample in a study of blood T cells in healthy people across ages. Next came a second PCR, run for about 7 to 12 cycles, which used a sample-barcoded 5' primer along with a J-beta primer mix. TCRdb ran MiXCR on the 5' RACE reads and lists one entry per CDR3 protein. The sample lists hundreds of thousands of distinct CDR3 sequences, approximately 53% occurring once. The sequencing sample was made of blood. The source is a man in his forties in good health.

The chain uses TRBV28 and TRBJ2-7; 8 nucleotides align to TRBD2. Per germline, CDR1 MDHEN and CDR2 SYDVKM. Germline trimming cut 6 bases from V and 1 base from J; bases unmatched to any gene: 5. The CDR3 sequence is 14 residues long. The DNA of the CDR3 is TGTGCCAGCAGGCCTAGCGGGTTTTCCTACGAGCAGTACTTC. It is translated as CASRPSGFSYEQYF.

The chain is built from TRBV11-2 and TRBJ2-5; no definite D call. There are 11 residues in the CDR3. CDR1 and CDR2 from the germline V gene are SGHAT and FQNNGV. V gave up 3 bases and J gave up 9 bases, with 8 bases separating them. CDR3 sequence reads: CASSFSDPQYF. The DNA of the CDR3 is TGTGCCAGCAGCTTTTCGGACCCCCAGTACTTC.

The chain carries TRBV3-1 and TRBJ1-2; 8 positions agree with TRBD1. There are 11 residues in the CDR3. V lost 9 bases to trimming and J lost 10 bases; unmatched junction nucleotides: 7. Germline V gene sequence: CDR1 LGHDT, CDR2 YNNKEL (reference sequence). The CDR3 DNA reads TGTGCCAGTCAGGGGGCGACTCTCTACACCTTC. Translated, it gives CASQGATLYTF.

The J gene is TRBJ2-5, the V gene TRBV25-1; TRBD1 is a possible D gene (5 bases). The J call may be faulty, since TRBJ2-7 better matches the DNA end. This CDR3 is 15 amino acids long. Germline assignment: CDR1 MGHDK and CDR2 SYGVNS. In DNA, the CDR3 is TGTGCCAGCAGTGAATCGGGCAGGGATACCTACGAGCAGTACTTC. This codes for CASSESGRDTYEQYF.

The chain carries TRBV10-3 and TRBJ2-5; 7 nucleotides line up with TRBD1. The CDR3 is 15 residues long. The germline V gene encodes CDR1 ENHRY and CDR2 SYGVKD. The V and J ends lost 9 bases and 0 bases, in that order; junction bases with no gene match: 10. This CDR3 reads CAIKMTQGYQETQYF. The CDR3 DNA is TGTGCCATAAAGATGACACAGGGGTACCAAGAGACCCAGTACTTC.